The clone carrying this T cell receptor delta chain has more than one count but fewer than ten. The antigen is unknown. In the same sample, other DNA sequences code for this CDR3. V dropped 0 bases and J dropped 0; count of bases not matched to a gene: 4. The CDR3 length is 18 residues. Germline V gene sequence: CDR1 GEAIGNYY, CDR2 EKD. The data originate from a study of gammadelta T cells in human blood. Whole-study findings and limits: Polyclonal expansion of innate γδ T cells after birth appeared microbially driven.

TCRdb made new clone calls on the RT-PCR reads using CATT. The repertoire consists of fewer than 2,500 delta-chain clones, with about 2.9% occurring once and the leading ten covering roughly 22%. J is TRDJ3 and V is TRDV2; 7 bases are a match to TRDD3. The origin of this receptor is a human fetus. Sample: Vgamma9Vdelta2 gamma-delta T cells from fetal blood. The CDR3 loop reads CACDTVWGSSWDTRQMFF. For the CDR3, the DNA is TGTGCCTGTGACACCGTTTGGGGGAGCTCCTGGGACACCCGACAGATGTTTTTC.